The entry that follows covers one T cell receptor beta chain sequence. Its specificity is not known. The V end was cut by 0 bases, the J end by 0 bases, with 7 bases between. The germline CDR1 and CDR2 sequences are SGHRS and YFSETQ. This CDR3 spans 15 amino acids. As to time point: blood 4 weeks post-SBRT, at nephrectomy. Treatment given: 15 Gy SBRT to primary tumor, nephrectomy 4 weeks later. This record belongs to a study of radiation and T cells in renal cell carcinoma. Notes on the study in general: In blood, top tumor clones expanded by 2 weeks, shrinking by 4.

Clones were sequenced by immunoSEQ multiplex PCR, and TCRdb holds only the in-frame ones, with some missing. This table has 150,000 to 200,000 clones, less than 90% appearing once. The source material was blood, sampled from a patient whose treatment included radiotherapy and nephrectomy. This receptor was identified in a woman between 50 and 59 years old with renal cell carcinoma. The chain uses TRBV5-1 and TRBJ1-3; D gene unclear. The CDR3 DNA follows: TGCGCCAGCAGCTTGGACGGAAGCTCTGGAAACACCATATATTTT. Translated: CASSLDGSSGNTIYF.